This TCR beta chain was retrieved from a study of blood T cell repertoires in COVID-19. Study-level information: Nucleic acid was either cDNA or gDNA, and it came from T cells, B-cell-depleted T cells, or PBMCs.

This CDR3 is 15 amino acids long. Per the germline V gene, CDR1 is MNHEY and CDR2 is SMNVEV (reference sequence). V dropped 2 bases and J dropped 4; count of bases not matched to a gene: 5. In the source study's methods: How many nucleated cells were present was estimated from reference gene primer amplification. TCRdb keeps only in-frame clones here, not all; method: immunoSEQ multiplex PCR. D and trimming were read from the DNA, whereas the V and J calls and clone size are those reported in that table. The data show about 140,000 clones, about 87% seen once. The chain combines TRBV27 with TRBJ1-3, with 7 nucleotides matching TRBD1. Sequenced: peripheral blood. This sequence originates from a human donor with COVID-19, enrolled during active disease. The donor label of this sample is uncertain. Here the CDR3 reads CASSLVGGAGNTIYF. The CDR3 region has the DNA TGTGCCAGCAGTTTAGTAGGGGGCGCAGGAAACACCATATATTTT.